This T cell receptor (beta chain) was observed in a study of regulatory T cells in long-lasting Graves disease. This clonotype showed up many times. This CDR3 has 14 residues. CDR1 DFQATT and CDR2 SNEGSKA come from the germline V gene (reference sequence). V was shortened by 2 bases and J by 5 bases, with 12 bases between the two germline ends. As for time point: newly diagnosed GD, antithyroid drugs for less than 3 months. PBMC RNA was the source of the TCR library. In building TCR beta libraries, iRepertoire HTBI primers were used together with Arm-PCR of CDR3 regions. TCRdb itself ran the multiplex PCR reads through MiXCR, one entry per CDR3 protein. The table records over 450,000 distinct CDR3 sequences, about 12% of them present only once. This sample was shared with a second study, whose subject was T cells in Graves' hyperthyroidism and ophthalmopathy.

This chain uses TRBV20-1 with TRBJ2-2; D unclear. The sample in question was peripheral blood mononuclear cells (PBMCs), obtained at new diagnosis, from a patient treated with antithyroid drugs. The TCR sequence derives from a woman aged 25 to 45 with Graves disease. The CDR3 DNA sequence: TGCAGTGCTAGAAGACACCCTCAAACCGGGGAGCTGTTTTTT. Protein: CSARRHPQTGELFF.